This TCR beta chain appears in the sequencing data of a study of T cell changes during pregnancy in multiple sclerosis. With regard to this clone: The junction differs from germline at one of its ends, possibly a read error.

Profiling relied on immunoSEQ multiplex PCR, and the TCRdb table lists in-frame clones only, not all of them. The sample includes approximately 69,000 clones, around nine tenths of them seen just once. CDR1 is MNHEY and CDR2 is SMNVEV in the germline V gene (reference sequence). The CDR3 is 15 residues long. This rearrangement joins TRBV27 to TRBJ1-2; 8 positions match TRBD1. The clonotype comes from a female donor in good health, enrolled as a control in a pregnancy study. This specimen was peripheral blood, taken in the second trimester of pregnancy. CDR3 bases: TGTGCCAGCAGTCTATCAGGGGGCGCGGCATTTGGCTACACCTTC. Translated, it gives CASSLSGGAAFGYTF.